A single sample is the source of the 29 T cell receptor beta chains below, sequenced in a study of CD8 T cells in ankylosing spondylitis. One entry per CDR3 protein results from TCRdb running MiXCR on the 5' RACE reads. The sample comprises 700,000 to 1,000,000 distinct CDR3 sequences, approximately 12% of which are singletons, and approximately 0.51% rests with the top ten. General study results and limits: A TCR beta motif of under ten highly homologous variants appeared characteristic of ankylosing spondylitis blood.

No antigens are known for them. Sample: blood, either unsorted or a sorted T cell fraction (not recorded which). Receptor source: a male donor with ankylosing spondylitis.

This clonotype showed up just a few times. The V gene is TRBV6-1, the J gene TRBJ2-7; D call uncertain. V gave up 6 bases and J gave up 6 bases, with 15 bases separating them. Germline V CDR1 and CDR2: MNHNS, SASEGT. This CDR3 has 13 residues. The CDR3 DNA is TGTGCCAGCAGACTCAGGCAACGGCCCGAGCAGTACTTC. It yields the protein CASRLRQRPEQYF.

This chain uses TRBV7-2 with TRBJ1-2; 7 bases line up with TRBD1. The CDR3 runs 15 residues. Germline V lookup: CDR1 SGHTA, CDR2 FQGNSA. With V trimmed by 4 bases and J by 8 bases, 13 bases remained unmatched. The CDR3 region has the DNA TGTGCCAGCAGCTCACAAACCGGGACAGTCGTAGGCTACACCTTC. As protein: CASSSQTGTVVGYTF.

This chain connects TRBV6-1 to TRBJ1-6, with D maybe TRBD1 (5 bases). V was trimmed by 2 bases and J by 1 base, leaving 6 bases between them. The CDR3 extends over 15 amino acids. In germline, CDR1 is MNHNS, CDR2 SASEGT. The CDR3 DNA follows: TGTGCCAGCAGTGAACGGGGGTCCTATAATTCACCCCTCCACTTT. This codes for CASSERGSYNSPLHF.

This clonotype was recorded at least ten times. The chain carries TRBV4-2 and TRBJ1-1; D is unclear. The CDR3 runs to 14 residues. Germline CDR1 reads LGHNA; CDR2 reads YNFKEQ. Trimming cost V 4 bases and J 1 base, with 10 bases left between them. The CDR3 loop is CASSPQTQNTEAFF. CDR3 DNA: TGTGCCAGCAGCCCCCAAACCCAGAACACTGAAGCTTTCTTT.

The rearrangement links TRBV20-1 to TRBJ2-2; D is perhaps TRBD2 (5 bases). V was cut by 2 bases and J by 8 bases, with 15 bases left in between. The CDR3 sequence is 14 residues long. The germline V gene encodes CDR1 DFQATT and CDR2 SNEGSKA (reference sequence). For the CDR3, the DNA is TGCAGTGCTAGAAAGGACTCTTCGAGTGGGGAGCTGTTTTTT. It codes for CSARKDSSSGELFF.

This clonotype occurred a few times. CDR3 in DNA: TGTGCCAGCAGCTTAAGTGACAGACCACCCCTCCACTTT. Amino acid sequence: CASSLSDRPPLHF. This chain uses TRBV7-2 with TRBJ1-6, with a tentative D call TRBD1 (5 bases). This CDR3 is 13 amino acids long. Germline assignment: CDR1 SGHTA and CDR2 FQGNSA. The ends were cut back, 2 bases at V and 11 bases at J, with 10 bases in the middle.

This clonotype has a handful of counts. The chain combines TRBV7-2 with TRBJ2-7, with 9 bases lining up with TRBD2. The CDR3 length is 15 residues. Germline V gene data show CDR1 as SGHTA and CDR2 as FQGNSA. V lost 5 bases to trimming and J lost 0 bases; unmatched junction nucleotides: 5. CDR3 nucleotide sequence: TGTGCCAGCAGCGCCCGACTAGCGGTCTCCTACGAGCAGTACTTC. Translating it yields CASSARLAVSYEQYF.

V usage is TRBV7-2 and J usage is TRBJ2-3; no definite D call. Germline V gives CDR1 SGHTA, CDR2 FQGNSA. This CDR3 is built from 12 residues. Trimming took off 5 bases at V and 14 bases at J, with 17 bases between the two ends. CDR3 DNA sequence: TGTGCCAGCAGCCCACCGGGTCCAGTAACGTATTTT. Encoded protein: CASSPPGPVTYF. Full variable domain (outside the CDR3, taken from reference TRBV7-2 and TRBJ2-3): GAGVSQSPSNKVTEKGKDVELRCDPISGHTALYWYRQSLGQGLEFLIYFQGNSAPDKSGLPSDRFSAERTGGSVSTLTIQRTQQEDSAVYLCASSPPGPVTYFGPGTRLTVL.

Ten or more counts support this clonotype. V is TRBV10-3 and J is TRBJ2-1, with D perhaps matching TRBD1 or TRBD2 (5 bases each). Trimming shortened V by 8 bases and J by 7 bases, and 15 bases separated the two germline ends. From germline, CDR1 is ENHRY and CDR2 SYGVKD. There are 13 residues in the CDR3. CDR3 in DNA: TGTGCCATCGAGGGGACCGATCTAAATGAGCAGTTCTTC. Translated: CAIEGTDLNEQFF.

CDR3 coding DNA: TGTGCCAGCAGCCCGACAGGGTGGGGGGGTCAGCCCCAGCATTTT. This codes for CASSPTGWGGQPQHF. This chain joins TRBV7-2 and TRBJ1-5, with 7 bases lining up with TRBD1. The CDR3 length is 15 residues. From germline, CDR1 is SGHTA and CDR2 FQGNSA. The V gene end was trimmed by 5 bases and the J gene end by 6 bases; junction bases not matched to a gene: 10.

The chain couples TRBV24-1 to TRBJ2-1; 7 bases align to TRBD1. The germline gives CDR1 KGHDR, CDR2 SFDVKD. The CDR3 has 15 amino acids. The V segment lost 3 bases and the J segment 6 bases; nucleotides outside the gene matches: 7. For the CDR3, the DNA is TGTGCCACCAGTGATCCCCTGAGGGACAGCAATGAGCAGTTCTTC. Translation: CATSDPLRDSNEQFF.

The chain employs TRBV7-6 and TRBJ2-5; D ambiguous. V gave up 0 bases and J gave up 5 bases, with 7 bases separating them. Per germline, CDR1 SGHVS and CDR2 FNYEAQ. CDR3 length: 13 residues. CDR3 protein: CASSLARFETQYF. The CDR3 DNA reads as TGTGCCAGCAGCTTAGCGCGTTTCGAGACCCAGTACTTC.

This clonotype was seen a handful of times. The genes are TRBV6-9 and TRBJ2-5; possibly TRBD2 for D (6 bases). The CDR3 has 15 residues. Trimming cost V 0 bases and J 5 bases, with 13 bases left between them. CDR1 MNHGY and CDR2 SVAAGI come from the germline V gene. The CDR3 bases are TGTGCCAGCAGTTATTCGAAAGGCCGGGGGGAGACCCAGTACTTC. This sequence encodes CASSYSKGRGETQYF.

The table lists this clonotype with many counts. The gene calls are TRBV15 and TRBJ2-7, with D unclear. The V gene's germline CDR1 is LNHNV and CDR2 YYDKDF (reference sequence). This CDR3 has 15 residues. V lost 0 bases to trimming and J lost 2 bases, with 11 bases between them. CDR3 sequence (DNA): TGTGCCACCAGCAGAGATCTGGGTTGGACCTACGAGCAGTACTTC. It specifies CATSRDLGWTYEQYF. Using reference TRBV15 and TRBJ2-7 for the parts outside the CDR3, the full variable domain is DAMVIQNPRYQVTQFGKPVTLSCSQTLNHNVMYWYQQKSSQAPKLLFHYYDKDFNNEADTPDNFQSRRPNTSFCFLDIRSPGLGDTAMYLCATSRDLGWTYEQYFGPGTRLTVT.

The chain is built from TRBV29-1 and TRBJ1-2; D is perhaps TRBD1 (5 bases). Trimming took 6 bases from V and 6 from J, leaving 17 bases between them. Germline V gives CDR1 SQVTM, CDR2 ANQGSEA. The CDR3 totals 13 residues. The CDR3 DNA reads TGCAGCGTGGCATCAGGGCTTACGAATGGCTACACCTTC. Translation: CSVASGLTNGYTF.

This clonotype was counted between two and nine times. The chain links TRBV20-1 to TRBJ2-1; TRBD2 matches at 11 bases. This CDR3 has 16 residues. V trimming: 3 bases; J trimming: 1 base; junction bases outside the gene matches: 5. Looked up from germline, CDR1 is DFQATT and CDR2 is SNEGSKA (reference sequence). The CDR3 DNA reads TGCAGTGCTAGGAAACTAGCGGGAGTGTCCTACAATGAGCAGTTCTTC. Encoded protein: CSARKLAGVSYNEQFF.

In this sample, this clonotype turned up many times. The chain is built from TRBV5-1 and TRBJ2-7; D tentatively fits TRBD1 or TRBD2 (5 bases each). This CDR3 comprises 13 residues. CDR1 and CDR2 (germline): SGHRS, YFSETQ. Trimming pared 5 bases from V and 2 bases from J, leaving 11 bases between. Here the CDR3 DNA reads TGCGCCAGCAGTGATCAGGGACCCTACGAGCAGTACTTC. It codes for CASSDQGPYEQYF. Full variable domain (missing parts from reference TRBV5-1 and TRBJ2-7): KAGVTQTPRYLIKTRGQQVTLSCSPISGHRSVSWYQQTPGQGLQFLFEYFSETQRNKGNFPGRFSGRQFSNSRSEMNVSTLELGDSALYLCASSDQGPYEQYFGPGTRLTVT.

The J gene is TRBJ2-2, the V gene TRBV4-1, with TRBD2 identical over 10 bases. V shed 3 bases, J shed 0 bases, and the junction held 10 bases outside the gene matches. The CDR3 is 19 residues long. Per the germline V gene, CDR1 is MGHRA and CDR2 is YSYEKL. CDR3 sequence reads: CASSQLLAGIVTNTGELFF. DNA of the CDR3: TGCGCCAGCAGCCAGCTACTAGCGGGGATAGTTACGAACACCGGGGAGCTGTTTTTT.

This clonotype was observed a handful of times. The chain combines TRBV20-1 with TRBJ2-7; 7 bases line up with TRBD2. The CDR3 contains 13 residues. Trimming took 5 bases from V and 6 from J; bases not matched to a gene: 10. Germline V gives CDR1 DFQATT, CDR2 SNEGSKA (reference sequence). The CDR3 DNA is TGCAGTGCTTGGACTAGTGGAAAGCCCGAGCAGTACTTC. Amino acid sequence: CSAWTSGKPEQYF.

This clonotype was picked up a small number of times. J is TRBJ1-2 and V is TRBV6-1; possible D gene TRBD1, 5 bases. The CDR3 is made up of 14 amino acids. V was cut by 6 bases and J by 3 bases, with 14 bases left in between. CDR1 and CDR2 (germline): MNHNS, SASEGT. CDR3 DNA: TGTGCCAGCAGCTCCCGACAGTCTTACTATGGCTACACCTTC. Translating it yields CASSSRQSYYGYTF.

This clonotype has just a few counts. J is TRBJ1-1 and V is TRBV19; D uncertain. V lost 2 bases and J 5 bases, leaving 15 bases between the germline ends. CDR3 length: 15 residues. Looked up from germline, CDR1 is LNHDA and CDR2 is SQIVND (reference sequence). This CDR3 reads CASSIPFRRRTEAFF. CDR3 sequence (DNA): TGTGCCAGTAGTATACCCTTTCGCAGGAGGACTGAAGCTTTCTTT.

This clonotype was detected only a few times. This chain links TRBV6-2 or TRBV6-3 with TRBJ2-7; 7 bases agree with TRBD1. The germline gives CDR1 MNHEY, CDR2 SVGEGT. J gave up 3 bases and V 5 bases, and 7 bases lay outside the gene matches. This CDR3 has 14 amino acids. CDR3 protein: CASSGPGQHYEQYF. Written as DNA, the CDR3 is TGTGCCAGCAGTGGACCGGGACAGCACTACGAGCAGTACTTC.

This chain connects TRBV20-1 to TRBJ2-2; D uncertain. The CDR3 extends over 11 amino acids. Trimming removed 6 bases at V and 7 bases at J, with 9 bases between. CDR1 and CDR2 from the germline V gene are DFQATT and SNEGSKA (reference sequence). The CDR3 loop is CSADLVGELFF. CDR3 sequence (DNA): TGCAGTGCGGACCTGGTCGGGGAGCTGTTTTTT.

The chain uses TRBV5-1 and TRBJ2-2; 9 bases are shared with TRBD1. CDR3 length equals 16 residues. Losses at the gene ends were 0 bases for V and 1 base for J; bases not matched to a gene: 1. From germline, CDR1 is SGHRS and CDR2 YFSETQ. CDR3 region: CASSLAGQGNTGELFF. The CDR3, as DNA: TGCGCCAGCAGCTTGGCGGGACAGGGGAACACCGGGGAGCTGTTTTTT.

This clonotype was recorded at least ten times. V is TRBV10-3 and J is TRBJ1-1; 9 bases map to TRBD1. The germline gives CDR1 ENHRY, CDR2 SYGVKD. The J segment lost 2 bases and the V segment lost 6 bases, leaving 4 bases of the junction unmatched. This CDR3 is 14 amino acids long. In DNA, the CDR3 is TGTGCCATCAGAATAACAGGGGGCAACACTGAAGCTTTCTTT. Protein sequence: CAIRITGGNTEAFF.

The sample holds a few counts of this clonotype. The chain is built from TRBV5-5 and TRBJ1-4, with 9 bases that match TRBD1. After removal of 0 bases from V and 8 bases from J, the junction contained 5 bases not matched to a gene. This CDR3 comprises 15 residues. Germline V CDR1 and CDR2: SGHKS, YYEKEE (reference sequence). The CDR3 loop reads CASSLEGQGHEKLFF. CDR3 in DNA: TGTGCCAGCAGCTTGGAGGGACAGGGTCACGAAAAACTGTTTTTT.

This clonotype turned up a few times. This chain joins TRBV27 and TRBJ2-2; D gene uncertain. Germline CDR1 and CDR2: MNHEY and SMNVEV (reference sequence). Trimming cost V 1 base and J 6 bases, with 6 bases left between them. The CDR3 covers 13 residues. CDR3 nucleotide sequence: TGTGCCAGCAGTTTATTTTGGGCCGGGGAGCTGTTTTTT. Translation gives CASSLFWAGELFF.

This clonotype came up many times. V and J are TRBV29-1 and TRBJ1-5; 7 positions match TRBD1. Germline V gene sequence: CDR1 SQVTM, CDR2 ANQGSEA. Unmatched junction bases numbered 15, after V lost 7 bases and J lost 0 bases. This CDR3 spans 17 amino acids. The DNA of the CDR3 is TGCAGCGCCCCGTCCCTCCGGGACAGAGATAGCAATCAGCCCCAGCATTTT. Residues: CSAPSLRDRDSNQPQHF.

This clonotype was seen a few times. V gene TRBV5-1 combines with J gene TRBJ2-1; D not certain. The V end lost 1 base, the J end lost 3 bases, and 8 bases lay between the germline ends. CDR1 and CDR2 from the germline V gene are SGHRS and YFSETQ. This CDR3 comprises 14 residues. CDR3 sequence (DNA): TGCGCCAGCAGCTTGATGCCGATCTACAATGAGCAGTTCTTC. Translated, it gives CASSLMPIYNEQFF.